The 16 T cell receptor beta chains below come from one sample, sequenced in a study of cytomegalovirus exposure and HLA in healthy donors (dated by TCRdb to 2016 to 2017). The protocol used for the library was the immunoSEQ multiplex PCR assay. For the multiplex PCR, a mixture combining 60 forward primers for TCR Vbeta segments and 13 reverse primers for TCR Jbeta segments was used. TCRdb provides this immuneACCESS table in a form limited to in-frame rearrangements. Some clones are lacking; in checked studies, under half of them reflect an unresolved V gene, and why the rest are absent is not known. Counted in this sample were about 190,000 clones; 65% to 80% of them appeared once. The ten largest clones take up about 4.4% of the sample. Sequences were obtained from PBMCs. The origin of the receptors is a man younger than 45 in good health and CMV-seropositive.

The chain employs TRBV19 and TRBJ2-2, with D perhaps matching TRBD1 (7 bases). The CDR3 length is 14 residues. In germline, CDR1 is LNHDA, CDR2 SQIVND (reference sequence). V shed 7 bases and J shed 5 bases, with 14 bases lying between them. The CDR3 DNA is TGTGCCAGTACCCCGACAGGGAGGACCGGGGAGCTGTTTTTT. Encoded protein: CASTPTGRTGELFF.

On this clone: The junction departs from germline at one end; a sequencing error may be responsible. The rearrangement joins TRBV7-7 to TRBJ2-3; no clear D gene. CDR1 and CDR2 from the germline V gene are SSHAT and FNYEAQ (reference sequence). CDR3 length: 16 residues. CDR3 in DNA: TGTGCTAGCAGCCCCTACCTAGACCCCAGCACAGATACGCAGTATTTT. Protein: CASSPYLDPSTDTQYF.

The V and J genes are TRBV28 and TRBJ2-3; 12 bases are a match to TRBD2. The V and J ends lost 6 bases and 5 bases, in that order; junction bases with no gene match: 6. This CDR3 has 15 amino acids. Germline V gene data show CDR1 as MDHEN and CDR2 as SYDVKM. The CDR3 is CASSTTGLAGDTQYF. The CDR3 nucleotides are TGTGCCAGCAGCACCACGGGACTAGCGGGAGATACGCAGTATTTT. Filled out from reference TRBV28 and TRBJ2-3, the complete variable domain reads DVKVTQSSRYLVKRTGEKVFLECVQDMDHENMFWYRQDPGLGLRLIYFSYDVKMKEKGDIPEGYSVSREKKERFSLILESASTNQTSMYLCASSTTGLAGDTQYFGPGTRLTVL.

This CDR3 is CASTQTSGVTDTQYF. CDR3 nucleotide sequence: TGTGCCAGTACTCAGACTAGCGGGGTCACAGATACGCAGTATTTT. The rearrangement uses TRBV19 and TRBJ2-3; TRBD2 matches 11 bases. The CDR3 is 15 residues long. CDR1 is LNHDA, CDR2 SQIVND, per germline (reference sequence). The junction had 5 bases not matched to a gene; V was cut back by 7 bases and J by 2 bases.

CDR3 in amino acids: CASSPYRDVTYEQYF. The CDR3 DNA sequence: TGTGCCAGCAGCCCGTACAGGGATGTGACCTACGAGCAGTACTTC. This chain links TRBV9 with TRBJ2-7, with D possibly matching TRBD1 (6 bases). V lost 4 bases and J lost 2, with 16 bases in between. In germline, CDR1 is SGDLS, CDR2 YYNGEE. CDR3 length: 15 amino acids.

CDR3 coding DNA: TGTGCCAGCAGCCGAACAGGGACCGAGCAGTACTTC. This codes for CASSRTGTEQYF. The rearrangement joins TRBV11-2 to TRBJ2-7, with D possibly matching TRBD1 (6 bases). Germline assignment: CDR1 SGHAT and CDR2 FQNNGV. Trimming stripped 5 bases from V and 6 bases from J, with 11 bases between. CDR3 length: 12 residues.

This rearrangement joins TRBV5-1 to TRBJ2-2, with D perhaps matching TRBD2 (5 bases). Germline V gene data show CDR1 as SGHRS and CDR2 as YFSETQ. The CDR3 runs 16 residues. V was clipped by 4 bases and J by 5 bases, with 18 bases between them. Here the CDR3 reads CASSLPAGGRTGELFF. The CDR3, as DNA: TGCGCCAGCAGCCTCCCCGCGGGCGGGCGGACCGGGGAGCTGTTTTTT.

The genes are TRBV29-1 and TRBJ2-7, with a possible D match to TRBD2 (5 bases). Germline V gives CDR1 SQVTM, CDR2 ANQGSEA. The CDR3 is 14 residues long. Deletions cut 5 bases from V and 2 bases from J, with 16 bases between. The CDR3 sequence is CSVRQGSGPYEQYF. The CDR3 bases are TGCAGCGTTCGGCAAGGGAGTGGCCCCTACGAGCAGTACTTC.

The chain is built from TRBV5-1 and TRBJ2-3, with 7 nucleotides matching TRBD1. The CDR3 loop spans 14 amino acids. The germline V gene encodes CDR1 SGHRS and CDR2 YFSETQ. Germline trimming cut 2 bases from V and 2 bases from J; bases unmatched to any gene: 2. The CDR3 DNA follows: TGCGCCAGCAGCTTTGACAGGGACACAGATACGCAGTATTTT. This translates into CASSFDRDTDTQYF.

The chain recombines TRBV5-8 with TRBJ1-1; the match to TRBD1 covers 9 bases. Germline loops: CDR1 SGHTS, CDR2 YDEGEE. Trimming at V came to 4 bases and at J to 5 bases, leaving 9 bases not matched to a gene. CDR3 length: 15 residues. The DNA of the CDR3 is TGTGCCAGCAGCCGTCGGGGACAGGGAGGGACTGAAGCTTTCTTT. This gives the protein CASSRRGQGGTEAFF.

This clone was seen more than once but under ten times. The chain uses TRBV4-1 and TRBJ1-1; D might be TRBD1 (5 bases). This CDR3 spans 16 amino acids. V was pared by 4 bases and J by 1 base, with 16 bases between. The V gene's germline CDR1 is MGHRA and CDR2 YSYEKL. CDR3 residues: CASSLTIGGENTEAFF. The CDR3 DNA follows: TGCGCCAGCAGCCTCACCATAGGAGGGGAGAACACTGAAGCTTTCTTT.

The rearrangement joins TRBV28 to TRBJ1-5; TRBD1 aligns across 8 bases. CDR1 is MDHEN, CDR2 SYDVKM, per germline. The CDR3 sequence is 15 residues long. Trimming took 5 bases from V and 6 from J; bases not matched to a gene: 9. CDR3 loop: CASSPGQGPSQPQHF. The CDR3 DNA is TGTGCCAGCAGTCCTGGACAGGGTCCGTCTCAGCCCCAGCATTTT.

V usage is TRBV27 and J usage is TRBJ2-1; 10 bases map to TRBD2. The junction had 5 bases not matched to a gene; V was cut back by 2 bases and J by 7 bases. The CDR3 extends over 15 amino acids. Germline V CDR1 and CDR2: MNHEY, SMNVEV (reference sequence). The CDR3 is CASSLLAGVRNEQFF. The CDR3, as DNA: TGTGCCAGCAGTTTACTAGCGGGAGTGAGAAATGAGCAGTTCTTC.

This clone was counted only a few times. The V gene is TRBV6-1, the J gene TRBJ1-1, with a possible D match to TRBD1 (5 bases). The CDR3 length is 14 residues. CDR1 and CDR2 (germline): MNHNS, SASEGT. V was clipped by 0 bases and J by 7 bases, with 12 bases between them. In nucleotides, the CDR3 is TGTGCCAGCAGTGAAGCGGGTGTGGGGGGTGAAGCTTTCTTT. Translating it yields CASSEAGVGGEAFF.

This clone was seen once. The J gene is TRBJ1-5, the V gene TRBV28; TRBD1 agrees at 7 bases. The V gene end was trimmed by 6 bases and the J gene end by 5 bases; junction bases not matched to a gene: 16. The CDR3 runs to 17 residues. CDR1 and CDR2 from the germline V gene are MDHEN and SYDVKM. CDR3 region: CASRASHRGEGDQPQHF. The CDR3, as DNA: TGTGCCAGCAGGGCTTCACACAGGGGAGAGGGCGATCAGCCCCAGCATTTT.

The chain employs TRBV6-5 and TRBJ1-2, with D perhaps TRBD1 (6 bases). This CDR3 contains 13 residues. Per the germline V gene, CDR1 is MNHEY and CDR2 is SVGAGI. V was pared by 6 bases and J by 4 bases, with 12 bases between. CDR3 in amino acids: CASSSTGLYGYTF. For the CDR3, the DNA is TGTGCCAGCAGCTCTACAGGGCTCTATGGCTACACCTTC.